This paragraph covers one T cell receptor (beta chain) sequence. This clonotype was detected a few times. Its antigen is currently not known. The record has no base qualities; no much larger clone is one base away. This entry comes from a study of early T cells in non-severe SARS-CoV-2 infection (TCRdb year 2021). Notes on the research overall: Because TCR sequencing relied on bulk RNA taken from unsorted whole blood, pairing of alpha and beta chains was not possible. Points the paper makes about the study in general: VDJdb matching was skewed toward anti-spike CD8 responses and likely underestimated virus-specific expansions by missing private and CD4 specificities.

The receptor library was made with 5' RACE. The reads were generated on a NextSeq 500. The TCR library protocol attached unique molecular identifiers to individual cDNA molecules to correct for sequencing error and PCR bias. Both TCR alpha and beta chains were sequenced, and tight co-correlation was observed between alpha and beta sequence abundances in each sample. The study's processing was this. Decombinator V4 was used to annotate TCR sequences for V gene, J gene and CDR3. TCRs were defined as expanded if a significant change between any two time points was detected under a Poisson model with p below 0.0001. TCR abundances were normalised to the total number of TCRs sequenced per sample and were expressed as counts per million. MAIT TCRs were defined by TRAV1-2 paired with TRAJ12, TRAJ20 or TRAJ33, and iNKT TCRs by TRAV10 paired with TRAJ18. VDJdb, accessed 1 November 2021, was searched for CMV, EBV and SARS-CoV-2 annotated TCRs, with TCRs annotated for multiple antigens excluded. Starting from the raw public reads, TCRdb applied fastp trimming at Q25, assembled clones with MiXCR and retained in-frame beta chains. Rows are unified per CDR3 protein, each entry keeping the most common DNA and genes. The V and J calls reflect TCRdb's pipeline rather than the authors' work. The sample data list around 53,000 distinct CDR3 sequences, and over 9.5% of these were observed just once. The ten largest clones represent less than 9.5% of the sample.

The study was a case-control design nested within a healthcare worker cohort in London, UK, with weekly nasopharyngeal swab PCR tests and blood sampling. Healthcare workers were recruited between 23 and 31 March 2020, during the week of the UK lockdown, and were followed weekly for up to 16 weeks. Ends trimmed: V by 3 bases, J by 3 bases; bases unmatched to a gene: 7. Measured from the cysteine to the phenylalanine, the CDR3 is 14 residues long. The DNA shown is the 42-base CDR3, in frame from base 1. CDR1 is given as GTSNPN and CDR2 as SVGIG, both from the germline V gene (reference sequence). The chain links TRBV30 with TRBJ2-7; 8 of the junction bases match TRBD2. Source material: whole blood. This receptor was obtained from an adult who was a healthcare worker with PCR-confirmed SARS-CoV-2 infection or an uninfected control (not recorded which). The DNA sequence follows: TGTGCCTGGAGGGGTCTAGCGGGCGTCTACGAGCAGTACTTC. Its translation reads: CAWRGLAGVYEQYF.